This T cell receptor (beta chain) emerged from a study of human T cells and chemical hapten exposure. The CDR3 is 16 amino acids. J lost 7 bases, V lost 4 bases, and 10 bases had no gene match. Germline CDR1 SGHAT, CDR2 FQNNGV. Original processing notes: Individual samples carried between roughly 23,224 and 700,000 TCRs, with 95,638 as the median. In TCRdb, the 5' RACE reads were re-called with MiXCR into one record per CDR3 protein. V and J calls and clone size were set by TCRdb, not the authors. The table records around 80,000 distinct CDR3 sequences, roughly 15% of them present only once. Total RNA extraction was carried out from unfractionated whole blood.

The gene calls are TRBV11-2 and TRBJ2-1; TRBD2 agrees at 10 bases. The source is a female donor in good health. DNA of the CDR3: TGTGCCAGCAGCTCTACGAGCGGGGGGGTCGGGAATGAGCAGTTCTTC. This codes for CASSSTSGGVGNEQFF.